One sample yielded the 26 T cell receptor beta chains listed below, sequenced in a study of shared clonotypes between healthy human individuals. Method: immunoSEQ multiplex PCR; TCRdb's copy keeps in-frame clones and lacks some. Of fewer than 3 million clones listed, 85% to 95% are singletons. The sample taken for sequencing was naive CD4+ T cells from PBMCs. Documented subset: CD45RA+ positively selected. The receptor source for this set is a man between 18 and 29 years old in good health. Some clones in this sample may be carry-over from other donors' samples.

This chain uses TRBV4-1 with TRBJ2-7; D may be TRBD1 or TRBD2 (5 bases each). This CDR3 contains 15 residues. Germline V gives CDR1 MGHRA, CDR2 YSYEKL. V was trimmed by 1 base and J by 7 bases, leaving 17 bases between them. The CDR3 is CASSQGERREGEQYF. The CDR3, as DNA: TGCGCCAGCAGCCAAGGGGAGAGGAGAGAGGGGGAGCAGTACTTC.

The chain carries TRBV7-9 and TRBJ2-1; 8 bases map to TRBD2. The junction had 16 bases not matched to a gene; V was cut back by 5 bases and J by 10 bases. This CDR3 region has 16 residues. Germline V CDR1 and CDR2: SEHNR, FQNEAQ (reference sequence). The CDR3 nucleotides are TGTGCCAGCAGCCCGCCGATAGCGGGAAATTCATGGGAGCAGTTCTTC. It is translated as CASSPPIAGNSWEQFF.

This chain joins TRBV9 and TRBJ1-4; possibly TRBD1 for D (6 bases). Trimming removed 4 bases at V and 3 bases at J, with 13 bases between. The CDR3 sequence is 15 residues long. CDR1 is SGDLS and CDR2 is YYNGEE in the germline V gene. CDR3 in amino acids: CASSKGGYPNEKLFF. The CDR3 DNA is TGTGCCAGCAGCAAGGGGGGGTACCCTAATGAAAAACTGTTTTTT.

The chain couples TRBV30 to TRBJ1-1; 7 bases line up with TRBD1. The CDR3 spans 10 residues. Germline trimming cut 6 bases from V and 10 bases from J; bases unmatched to any gene: 5. The germline V gene has CDR1 GTSNPN and CDR2 SVGIG (reference sequence). The DNA of the CDR3 is TGTGCCTGCGAGGGGGCGCCAGCTTTCTTT. Residues: CACEGAPAFF.

The chain uses TRBV6-1 and TRBJ1-2; the match to TRBD1 covers 9 bases. J lost 8 bases, V lost 7 bases, and 5 bases had no gene match. Germline CDR1 MNHNS, CDR2 SASEGT. The CDR3 has 12 amino acids. CDR3 DNA: TGTGCCAGCAACACAGGGGGCTGGGGCTACACCTTC. Amino acids: CASNTGGWGYTF.

The gene calls are TRBV4-2 and TRBJ2-5; 13 nucleotides align to TRBD2. In germline, CDR1 is LGHNA, CDR2 YNFKEQ. V lost 0 bases, J lost 5 bases, and 9 bases stayed unmatched. The CDR3 runs to 18 residues. CDR3 DNA: TGTGCCAGCAGCCAAGACAGGACTAGCGGGAGTAATCGGGAGACCCAGTACTTC. It encodes CASSQDRTSGSNRETQYF.

The genes are TRBV9 and TRBJ1-1; TRBD1 is a possible D gene (5 bases). The CDR3 length is 14 residues. V shed 0 bases and J shed 1 base, with 7 bases lying between them. CDR1 SGDLS and CDR2 YYNGEE come from the germline V gene. The CDR3 is CASSVGQSNTEAFF. The CDR3 region has the DNA TGTGCCAGCAGCGTAGGACAGTCGAACACTGAAGCTTTCTTT. Variable domain in full (rest from reference TRBV9 and TRBJ1-1): DSGVTQTPKHLITATGQRVTLRCSPRSGDLSVYWYQQSLDQGLQFLIQYYNGEERAKGNILERFSAQQFPDLHSELNLSSLELGDSALYFCASSVGQSNTEAFFGQGTRLTVV.

Worth noting for this clone: Other nucleotide sequences in the sample specify the same CDR3. The rearrangement uses TRBV28 and TRBJ1-2; D is undetermined. Per the germline V gene, CDR1 is MDHEN and CDR2 is SYDVKM. The CDR3 spans 12 residues. V gave up 3 bases and J gave up 3 bases, with 5 bases separating them. The CDR3 DNA sequence: TGTGCCAGCAGTTTGTCTTACTATGGCTACACCTTC. This codes for CASSLSYYGYTF.

In regard to this clone: Other DNA sequences in this sample translate to the same CDR3. The chain recombines TRBV28 with TRBJ1-5, with 10 bases aligning to TRBD1. This CDR3 region has 12 residues. V shed 8 bases, J shed 7 bases, and the junction held 2 bases outside the gene matches. Germline V gene data show CDR1 as MDHEN and CDR2 as SYDVKM. CDR3 nucleotides: TGTGCCAGCGGACAGGGGGGACAGCCCCAGCATTTT. The encoded protein is CASGQGGQPQHF. The full variable domain, with the rest looked up from reference TRBV28 and TRBJ1-5, is DVKVTQSSRYLVKRTGEKVFLECVQDMDHENMFWYRQDPGLGLRLIYFSYDVKMKEKGDIPEGYSVSREKKERFSLILESASTNQTSMYLCASGQGGQPQHFGDGTRLSIL.

The rearrangement joins TRBV7-9 to TRBJ2-2; 7 bases map to TRBD1. V trimming: 11 bases; J trimming: 4 bases; junction bases outside the gene matches: 7. Per the germline V gene, CDR1 is SEHNR and CDR2 is FQNEAQ (reference sequence). The CDR3 has 13 residues. CDR3 amino acids: CAPGGHSTGELFF. In nucleotides, the CDR3 is TGTGCCCCAGGGGGTCACAGCACCGGGGAGCTGTTTTTT. Supplemented by reference TRBV7-9 and TRBJ2-2, the full variable domain reads DTGVSQNPRHKITKRGQNVTFRCDPISEHNRLYWYRQTLGQGPEFLTYFQNEAQLEKSRLLSDRFSAERPKGSFSTLEIQRTEQGDSAMYLCAPGGHSTGELFFGEGSRLTVL.

CDR3 residues: CASSRRVIGIQYF. The CDR3 DNA sequence: TGTGCCAGCAGCCGTCGGGTCATAGGGATTCAGTACTTC. The V gene is TRBV28, the J gene TRBJ2-4; D unclear. Germline V CDR1 and CDR2: MDHEN, SYDVKM. Trimming removed 6 bases from V and 10 bases from J, with 16 bases in between. The CDR3 runs 13 residues.

V usage is TRBV2 and J usage is TRBJ1-2, with D uncertain. This CDR3 is 16 amino acids long. V lost 4 bases and J lost 4, with 19 bases in between. The germline gives CDR1 SNHLY, CDR2 FYNNEI. CDR3 sequence (DNA): TGTGCCAGCAGTGGCATTAATATCCGGGCCCGCTATGGCTACACCTTC. The encoded protein is CASSGINIRARYGYTF.

The CDR3: CSSTSGFHGYTF. In DNA, the CDR3 is TGCAGCTCCACCTCAGGGTTCCATGGCTACACCTTC. The chain carries TRBV29-1 and TRBJ1-2; D is perhaps TRBD1 (5 bases). V was cut by 8 bases and J by 6 bases, with 16 bases left in between. CDR1 is SQVTM and CDR2 is ANQGSEA in the germline V gene. CDR3 length: 12 residues.

The V gene is TRBV5-4, the J gene TRBJ1-2; D is possibly TRBD1 (5 bases). CDR1 and CDR2 (germline): SGHNT, YYREEE (reference sequence). V gave up 6 bases and J gave up 3 bases, with 15 bases separating them. This CDR3 region has 14 residues. The CDR3 loop is CASTLEGLDYGYTF. The CDR3, as DNA: TGTGCCAGCACACTCGAGGGGTTGGACTATGGCTACACCTTC.

The V and J genes are TRBV7-2 and TRBJ2-2; 9 bases line up with TRBD1. The germline gives CDR1 SGHTA, CDR2 FQGNSA. The junction had 7 bases not matched to a gene; V was cut back by 3 bases and J by 2 bases. This CDR3 has 17 amino acids. CDR3 nucleotide sequence: TGTGCCAGCAGCTTTGGGAACAGGGGGCGCAACACCGGGGAGCTGTTTTTT. Translating gives CASSFGNRGRNTGELFF.

The V and J genes are TRBV15 and TRBJ2-7, with 13 bases identical to TRBD2. The CDR3 is 16 amino acids. With 0 bases clipped from V and 4 bases from J, the junction kept 3 bases outside the gene matches. Per the germline V gene, CDR1 is LNHNV and CDR2 is YYDKDF (reference sequence). CDR3 in amino acids: CATSRDPTSGGYEQYF. The CDR3 DNA reads TGTGCCACCAGCAGAGATCCGACTAGCGGGGGGTACGAGCAGTACTTC.

The chain combines TRBV14 with TRBJ2-1; perhaps TRBD1 as D (5 bases). The CDR3 extends over 14 amino acids. The V end was cut by 5 bases, the J end by 13 bases, with 21 bases between. Germline-derived CDR1 and CDR2 are SGHDN and FVKESK. The CDR3 nucleotides read TGTGCCAGCAGCTCACGCACAGGATCAGGTAATCAGTTCTTC. Translation gives CASSSRTGSGNQFF.

This chain uses TRBV7-8 with TRBJ2-5; D call uncertain. With 5 bases removed from V and 6 bases from J, the gap between germline ends came to 16 bases. The CDR3 is 14 residues long. The germline CDR1 and CDR2 sequences are SGHVS and FQNEAQ. The CDR3 coding sequence is TGTGCCAGCAGCCAACCTGGCAGTCCGAAGACCCAGTACTTC. This sequence encodes CASSQPGSPKTQYF.

The chain couples TRBV11-2 to TRBJ1-1; unclear D gene. This CDR3 comprises 17 residues. The V end lost 2 bases, the J end lost 3 bases, and 19 bases lay between the germline ends. Germline CDR1 reads SGHAT; CDR2 reads FQNNGV. In DNA, the CDR3 is TGTGCCAGCAGCTTATTTTTAGGGCCCGGCGGATACACTGAAGCTTTCTTT. Translating it yields CASSLFLGPGGYTEAFF.

The chain has TRBV7-3 and TRBJ2-7; D tentatively fits TRBD1 or TRBD2 (7 bases each). V was cut by 5 bases and J by 2 bases, with 16 bases left in between. The CDR3 consists of 15 residues. Germline V gives CDR1 SGHTA, CDR2 FQGTGA. This chain's CDR3 is CASSLRAGGAYEQYF. The CDR3 DNA reads TGTGCCAGCAGCCTAAGGGCAGGGGGGGCCTACGAGCAGTACTTC.

V usage is TRBV19 and J usage is TRBJ2-5; D may match TRBD1 or TRBD2 (5 bases each). Trimming removed 4 bases from V and 7 bases from J, with 13 bases in between. The CDR3 covers 13 residues. Looked up from germline, CDR1 is LNHDA and CDR2 is SQIVND (reference sequence). CDR3 loop: CASSTRDPWTQYF. CDR3 DNA sequence: TGTGCCAGTAGTACCCGGGACCCGTGGACCCAGTACTTC. The entire variable domain, with the rest obtained from reference TRBV19 and TRBJ2-5, is as follows: DGGITQSPKYLFRKEGQNVTLSCEQNLNHDAMYWYRQDPGQGLRLIYYSQIVNDFQKGDIAEGYSVSREKKESFPLTVTSAQKNPTAFYLCASSTRDPWTQYFGPGTRLLVL.

V is TRBV19 and J is TRBJ1-5; D unresolved. From germline, CDR1 is LNHDA and CDR2 SQIVND (reference sequence). V lost 5 bases, J lost 0 bases, and 14 bases lay in between. The CDR3 contains 16 residues. The CDR3 loop is CASSPTGIYSNQPQHF. CDR3 sequence (DNA): TGTGCCAGTAGTCCCACGGGGATTTATAGCAATCAGCCCCAGCATTTT.

This chain uses TRBV5-1 with TRBJ1-1; D might be TRBD1 (5 bases). Between the trimmed V and J ends, which lost 0 bases and 5 bases, there was a span of 17 bases. Looked up from germline, CDR1 is SGHRS and CDR2 is YFSETQ. There are 16 residues in the CDR3. DNA for the CDR3: TGCGCCAGCAGCTTGGCCGGGGAGGGGTCGGGGACTGAAGCTTTCTTT. Residues: CASSLAGEGSGTEAFF.

V usage is TRBV28 and J usage is TRBJ1-3; 8 nucleotides align to TRBD1. CDR1 and CDR2 from the germline V gene are MDHEN and SYDVKM. This CDR3 contains 13 residues. The V segment lost 6 bases and the J segment 8 bases; nucleotides outside the gene matches: 6. The DNA for the CDR3 is TGTGCCAGCAGAAGGACAGGGTTAGACACCATATATTTT. Protein sequence: CASRRTGLDTIYF.

V is TRBV15 and J is TRBJ2-5; D is perhaps TRBD1 (6 bases). Trimming pared 1 base from V and 4 bases from J, leaving 19 bases between. CDR1 is LNHNV and CDR2 is YYDKDF in the germline V gene (reference sequence). This CDR3 is built from 17 residues. CDR3 residues: CATSRVRLRGGRETQYF. CDR3 DNA: TGTGCCACCAGCAGAGTGCGGCTCAGGGGCGGTCGAGAGACCCAGTACTTC.

The CDR3 region has the DNA TGTGCCAGCAGAGGGGGGGTGTCTGAAGCTTTCTTT. Its translation is CASRGGVSEAFF. This chain connects TRBV28 to TRBJ1-1; the D gene is possibly TRBD1 (6 bases). The CDR3 runs to 12 residues. The V gene lost 6 bases and the J gene lost 6 bases, with 11 bases spanning the gap. The germline CDR1 and CDR2 sequences are MDHEN and SYDVKM.